Listed below are T cell receptor beta chains from one sample, sequenced in a study of control samples from healthy donors and cancer patients. Generated by immunoSEQ multiplex PCR, the TCRdb table keeps only in-frame clones and is missing some. The repertoire has 150,000 to 200,000 clones, over 80% of them found once; the top ten carry around 1.6%. Sequenced: blood. These receptors were taken from a man aged 18-30 years in good health. Both conserved end residues are part of each CDR3. The order of the fields is J gene, D gene, V gene, clone size, CDR3 DNA, CDR3 protein. The D gene is left open where the match is weak. Clone size is not always given. Where it is, it says once, few, many or a class for expanded clones.

TRBJ1-2	NA	TRBV5-4	NA	TGTGCCAGCAGCCCCGGAGAACTCTATGGCTACACCTTC	CASSPGELYGYTF
TRBJ2-5	NA	TRBV7-7	NA	TGTGCCAGCAGCTTAGGAGCGGGTGGGCCGGAGACCCAGTACTTC	CASSLGAGGPETQYF
TRBJ2-1	TRBD1	TRBV27	NA	TGTGCCAGCAGTTTATCCGGGACAGGGGGCAATGAGCAGTTCTTC	CASSLSGTGGNEQFF
TRBJ1-5	NA	TRBV18	NA	TGTGCCAGCTCACCACTTCTGGGACAAATTCCCCAGCCCCAGCATTTT	CASSPLLGQIPQPQHF
TRBJ1-2	TRBD1	TRBV6-5	NA	TGTGCCAGCAAGATTAGGGACAGGGGAGTTTATGGCTACACCTTC	CASKIRDRGVYGYTF
TRBJ1-1	TRBD1	TRBV5-1	NA	TGCGCCAGCAGCTCAATCCGGGACAGGGGGAAGATAGGGAGCACTGAAGCTTTCTTT	CASSSIRDRGKIGSTEAFF
TRBJ1-2	NA	TRBV15	NA	TGTGCCACCAGCAGAGATAACAGAAACTATGGCTACACCTTC	CATSRDNRNYGYTF
TRBJ1-4	TRBD1	TRBV25-1	once	TGTGCCAGCAGTGAAACAGGGGGCAAGGAAAAACTGTTTTTT	CASSETGGKEKLFF
TRBJ1-2	NA	TRBV28	NA	TGTGCCAGCAGTACGGGGACTCGGGCTAACTATGGCTACACCTTC	CASSTGTRANYGYTF
TRBJ2-7	NA	TRBV11-2	NA	TGTGCCAGCAGCTTAGGTCCGGGGAACTACGAGCAGTACTTC	CASSLGPGNYEQYF
TRBJ2-3	TRBD2	TRBV10-2	NA	TGCGCCAGCAAGAAGCGGGGGGTGAGATCTAGCACAGATACGCAGTATTTT	CASKKRGVRSSTDTQYF
TRBJ1-6	NA	TRBV15	NA	TGTGCCACCAGCAGAGATCGGTTCGATTCTTCACCCCTCCACTTT	CATSRDRFDSSPLHF
TRBJ1-2	NA	TRBV5-8	NA	TGTGCCAGCAGCCCTCTTGGGTATGAAGGCTACACCTTC	CASSPLGYEGYTF
TRBJ2-3	TRBD1	TRBV18	NA	TGTGCCAGCTCAACGACAGGGTTTAGCACAGATACGCAGTATTTT	CASSTTGFSTDTQYF
TRBJ2-1	NA	TRBV27	few	TGTGCCAGCAGTTTATCACGAGATACCTACAATGAGCAGTTCTTC	CASSLSRDTYNEQFF
TRBJ2-1	TRBD2	TRBV9	NA	TGTGCCAGCAGCCCACGGGGGGGCCCCGGTAATGAGCAGTTCTTC	CASSPRGGPGNEQFF
TRBJ1-1	NA	TRBV6-5	NA	TGTGCCAGCAGTATGGGGGGCACTGAAGCTTTCTTT	CASSMGGTEAFF
TRBJ2-2	NA	TRBV5-4	NA	TGTGCCAGCAGCCAGAACACCGGGGAGCTGTTTTTT	CASSQNTGELFF
TRBJ2-2	NA	TRBV2	NA	TGTGCCAGCAAGCGTCAAAACACCGGGGAGCTGTTTTTT	CASKRQNTGELFF
TRBJ1-2	NA	TRBV6-2/TRBV6-3	NA	TGTGCCAGCAGCGACCCATCCCCCTATGGCTACACCTTC	CASSDPSPYGYTF
TRBJ1-2	NA	TRBV19	NA	TGTGCCAGTAGTATAGGATCACGGAACTATGGCTACACCTTC	CASSIGSRNYGYTF
TRBJ2-7	NA	TRBV5-1	NA	TGCGCCAGCAGCTTACCGGGACACGGACTAGACGAGCAGTACTTC	CASSLPGHGLDEQYF
TRBJ2-7	NA	TRBV28	NA	TGTGCCAGCAGTTTAGGGTCTTCCTACGAGCAGTACTTC	CASSLGSSYEQYF
TRBJ1-5	NA	TRBV24-1	once	TGTGCCACCAGTGATCCGAGGGAGGGCAATCAGCCCCAGCATTTT	CATSDPREGNQPQHF
TRBJ2-3	TRBD1	TRBV5-1	once	TGCGCCAGCAGCAACCCACCGGGACAGGGTTTCACAGATACGCAGTATTTT	CASSNPPGQGFTDTQYF
TRBJ2-7	TRBD1	TRBV10-2	NA	TGCGCCAGCAGCGACGTAAAGACAGGGGCTACCTACGAGCAGTACTTC	CASSDVKTGATYEQYF
TRBJ1-6	NA	TRBV7-9	NA	TGTGCCTGTGCCGACACGGATTCACCCCTCCACTTT	CACADTDSPLHF
TRBJ1-2	NA	TRBV5-8	NA	TGTGCCAGCAGCATTTATTTACCCGGAAGTTATGGCTACACCTTC	CASSIYLPGSYGYTF
TRBJ2-7	NA	TRBV5-1	NA	TGCGCCAGCAGCTTGCGGCAGGGTCCCTACGAGCAGTACTTC	CASSLRQGPYEQYF
TRBJ2-7	TRBD2	TRBV20-1	NA	TGCAGTGCTAGTATGTCCCCGGGACTAGCTTACGAGCAGTACTTC	CSASMSPGLAYEQYF
TRBJ1-2	NA	TRBV28	NA	TGTGCCAGCAGTTTACGGCAGAACTATGGCTACACCTTC	CASSLRQNYGYTF
TRBJ1-3	TRBD1	TRBV28	NA	TGTGCCAGCAAGCCTGCCGGGACAGGGAGGGGAAACACCATATATTTT	CASKPAGTGRGNTIYF
TRBJ1-2	NA	TRBV5-5	NA	TGTGCCAGCAGCCCTCAGGCACAGAGCTATGGCTACACCTTC	CASSPQAQSYGYTF
TRBJ2-1	TRBD2	TRBV5-1	NA	TGCGCCAGCAGCTGGACCGGGGGGTCCGGTTTCAATGAGCAGTTCTTC	CASSWTGGSGFNEQFF
TRBJ1-6	NA	TRBV5-1	NA	TGCGCCAGCAGCTGGGGCGGGGGCGACGGCAATTCACCCCTCCACTTT	CASSWGGGDGNSPLHF
TRBJ1-4	NA	TRBV2	once	TGTGCCAGCGGGAGACTCGAACTGTTTTTT	CASGRLELFF
TRBJ1-6	NA	TRBV6-4	NA	TGTGCCAGCAGTGACCGAAGTGAGGGTAATTCACCCCTCCACTTT	CASSDRSEGNSPLHF
TRBJ2-2	NA	TRBV4-1	NA	TGCGCCAGCAGCCGATCCCAGGGGGGAGTTGGGGCCGGGGAGCTGTTTTTT	CASSRSQGGVGAGELFF
TRBJ1-2	NA	TRBV5-6	NA	TGTGCCAGCAGCCAGACAGGAGGGGGCTACACCTTC	CASSQTGGGYTF
TRBJ2-7	NA	TRBV21-1	NA	TGTGCCAGCAGCCGCCTCGACAGTCCCTACGAGCAGTACTTC	CASSRLDSPYEQYF
TRBJ1-5	NA	TRBV10-3	NA	TGTGCCATCAGTGCCGGGACGGTAAGCAATCAGCCCCAGCATTTT	CAISAGTVSNQPQHF
TRBJ1-3	NA	TRBV9	NA	TGTGCCAGCAGCGCCGGGGGGGGTGGCACCATATATTTT	CASSAGGGGTIYF
TRBJ1-1	TRBD1	TRBV28	NA	TGTGCCAGCAGGAAGGACAGGGTGAATTTGGCTTTCTTT	CASRKDRVNLAFF
TRBJ2-1	TRBD1	TRBV5-1	NA	TGCGCCAGCAGCTTAGGGACAGGGAACAATGAGCAGTTCTTC	CASSLGTGNNEQFF
TRBJ2-1	TRBD1	TRBV27	NA	TGTGCCAGCAGTTTACGACAGGGGGGCAATGAGCAGTTCTTC	CASSLRQGGNEQFF
TRBJ2-7	NA	TRBV12-5	NA	TGTGCTAGTGGTTTTGGGCAGCCTCAGTCGGGGCAGTACTTC	CASGFGQPQSGQYF
TRBJ2-7	TRBD1	TRBV19	once	TGTGCCAGTAGTCCCTCGGGACAGGGTGGGACCTACGAGCAGTACTTC	CASSPSGQGGTYEQYF
TRBJ2-1	TRBD1	TRBV24-1	NA	TGTGCCTTTTACCGGGACAGGGTATACAATGAGCAGTTCTTC	CAFYRDRVYNEQFF
TRBJ1-5	TRBD1	TRBV12-3/TRBV12-4	NA	TGTGCCAGCAGTCAAACAGGGGGTCAGCCCCAGCATTTT	CASSQTGGQPQHF
TRBJ1-2	NA	TRBV24-1	NA	TGTGCCACCAGTGCCTCTGGGATCCGGGGCTACACCTTC	CATSASGIRGYTF
TRBJ2-7	TRBD2	TRBV7-9	NA	TGTGCCAGCAGCTTAGCGCAGGGAGGGGACCTATACGAGCAGTACTTC	CASSLAQGGDLYEQYF
TRBJ1-5	TRBD1	TRBV6-6	NA	TGTGCCAGCAGATCGACAGGGGTGGTCGATCAGCCCCAGCATTTT	CASRSTGVVDQPQHF